This TCR beta chain was sequenced for a study of T cells in Graves' hyperthyroidism and ophthalmopathy. Study context: Peripheral blood sampling occurred at initial diagnosis, before any treatment.

This clonotype was counted between two and nine times. The germline gives CDR1 DFQATT, CDR2 SNEGSKA (reference sequence). CDR3 length equals 12 residues. The V segment lost 8 bases and the J segment 6 bases; nucleotides outside the gene matches: 9. The source material, RNA transcripts, was used to amplify TCR beta CDR3 regions. The HTBI primer set drove a first-round RT-PCR of the TCR CDR3. TCRdb processed the multiplex PCR reads anew with MiXCR; each CDR3 protein has one entry. The top ten clones hold 34% of a sample with over 250,000 distinct CDR3 sequences, about an eighth of them seen once. The clonotype was recovered from a woman aged 40 to 49 with Graves' ophthalmopathy. The rearrangement uses TRBV20-1 and TRBJ1-2, with 7 bases matching TRBD1. The sequencing input was blood. This CDR3 is CSRKDRPDGYTF. The CDR3 nucleotides are TGCAGTAGAAAGGACAGGCCTGATGGCTACACCTTC.